This paragraph reports one T cell receptor (beta chain). The data originate from a study of blood T cell repertoires in COVID-19. Clones were sequenced by immunoSEQ multiplex PCR, and TCRdb holds only the in-frame ones, with some missing. The sample holds about 94,000 clones, about 80% seen once. CDR1 is SNHLY, CDR2 FYNNEI, per germline. The CDR3 is 16 residues long. V trimming: 5 bases; J trimming: 1 base; junction bases outside the gene matches: 6. This rearrangement joins TRBV2 to TRBJ1-2; 11 bases line up with TRBD1. The source material was peripheral blood. The receptor's source is a man aged 55 to 70 with acute or convalescent COVID-19. The CDR3 DNA reads as TGTGCCAGCAGTAAACGGACAGGGGGCCATAACTATGGCTACACCTTC. It is translated as CASSKRTGGHNYGYTF.